The 26 T cell receptor beta chains in this list originate from one sample, sequenced in a study of blood T cell repertoires in COVID-19 (dated by TCRdb to about 2020). The library was produced with the immunoSEQ multiplex PCR assay. TCRdb's version of the immuneACCESS table is confined to in-frame rearrangements and falls short of the full clone set. An unresolved V gene accounts for under half of the shortfall where checked; the remainder is of unknown origin. The sample table holds approximately 280,000 clones, of which 80% to 90% were seen once. The top ten clones comprise roughly 11% of the sample. Sample: peripheral blood. The receptors come from a woman aged 70 to 79 with acute or convalescent COVID-19.

The chain joins TRBV18 to TRBJ2-5; D gene uncertain. Germline V gene lookup returns CDR1 KGHSH and CDR2 LQKENI. The CDR3 is made up of 13 amino acids. With 6 bases removed from V and 5 bases from J, the gap between germline ends came to 13 bases. This CDR3 reads CASSGDRPETQYF. The CDR3, as DNA: TGTGCCAGCTCCGGAGACCGGCCGGAGACCCAGTACTTC. The entire variable domain, with the rest obtained from reference TRBV18 and TRBJ2-5, is as follows: NAGVMQNPRHLVRRRGQEARLRCSPMKGHSHVYWYRQLPEEGLKFMVYLQKENIIDESGMPKERFSAEFPKEGPSILRIQQVVRGDSAAYFCASSGDRPETQYFGPGTRLLVL.

The chain couples TRBV5-5 to TRBJ2-7, with 14 positions matching TRBD2. Germline V gives CDR1 SGHKS, CDR2 YYEKEE (reference sequence). V lost 3 bases and J lost 0; bases outside the gene matches: 5. This CDR3 is built from 17 residues. This CDR3 is CASSSGLAGGNSYEQYF. As DNA, the CDR3 is TGTGCCAGCAGCTCTGGACTAGCGGGGGGAAACTCCTACGAGCAGTACTTC.

The chain combines TRBV5-5 with TRBJ2-7, with a tentative D call TRBD2 (6 bases). Germline V CDR1 and CDR2: SGHKS, YYEKEE (reference sequence). V lost 0 bases, J lost 6 bases, and 7 bases lay in between. This CDR3 comprises 12 residues. The CDR3 sequence is CASSLGGGEQYF. As DNA, the CDR3 is TGTGCCAGCAGCTTGGGGGGAGGCGAGCAGTACTTC.

This chain links TRBV21-1 with TRBJ2-3; TRBD2, the table's D call, lacks a check against the DNA. TRBV21-1 is noted as a pseudogene. This CDR3 has 16 residues. The CDR3 loop reads CASSKSVSGGTDTQYF. The CDR3 nucleotides read TGTGCCAGCAGCAAAAGCGTATCGGGGGGCACAGATACGCAGTATTTT.

The genes are TRBV7-8 and TRBJ1-5; D is undetermined. The CDR3 consists of 14 residues. The V end was cut by 0 bases, the J end by 3 bases, with 6 bases between. Germline CDR1 is SGHVS and CDR2 is FQNEAQ. CDR3 sequence (DNA): TGTGCCAGCAGCTTAGCGGCCGACAATCAGCCCCAGCATTTT. It translates to CASSLAADNQPQHF.

J is TRBJ1-1 and V is TRBV6-5; D is unclear. V lost 2 bases and J lost 9, with 10 bases in between. This CDR3 comprises 12 residues. Germline-derived CDR1 and CDR2 are MNHEY and SVGAGI. The CDR3 DNA follows: TGTGCCAGCAGTTACAGAGGGAGTAAAGCTTTCTTT. This encodes CASSYRGSKAFF.

DNA of the CDR3: TGTGCCAGCAGCGCGGACAGGGTGTCCTACAATGAGCAGTTCTTC. This sequence encodes CASSADRVSYNEQFF. The V gene is TRBV7-9, the J gene TRBJ2-1; 8 nucleotides match TRBD1. CDR1 and CDR2 from the germline V gene are SEHNR and FQNEAQ (reference sequence). V was clipped by 5 bases and J by 1 base; unmatched bases: 4. There are 15 residues in the CDR3.

V and J are TRBV6-5 and TRBJ1-2; no firm D call. Looked up from germline, CDR1 is MNHEY and CDR2 is SVGAGI. The V end lost 7 bases, the J end lost 3 bases, and 18 bases lay between the germline ends. The CDR3 loop spans 15 amino acids. DNA of the CDR3: TGTGCCAGCACCTTGGAAGGGAGTGCATACTATGGCTACACCTTC. Translating gives CASTLEGSAYYGYTF.

This clone was seen a single time. CDR3 loop: CASSPPMGRGQPQHF. The CDR3 DNA is TGTGCCAGCTCACCACCCATGGGGAGGGGGCAGCCCCAGCATTTT. The J gene is TRBJ1-5, the V gene TRBV18, with D possibly being TRBD1 (6 bases). The length of the CDR3 is 15 residues. The V gene lost 0 bases and the J gene lost 7 bases, with 13 bases spanning the gap. From germline, CDR1 is KGHSH and CDR2 LQKENI.

This chain joins TRBV18 and TRBJ1-5; a weak D match, TRBD1 (6 bases). CDR3 length: 13 residues. Germline CDR1 reads KGHSH; CDR2 reads LQKENI. Trimming removed 5 bases at V and 7 bases at J, with 12 bases between. The CDR3 region is CASSTQGPQPQHF. In DNA form, the CDR3 reads TGTGCCAGCTCAACCCAGGGGCCCCAGCCCCAGCATTTT.

This chain links TRBV19 with TRBJ2-1, with 7 bases matching TRBD1. Germline assignment: CDR1 LNHDA and CDR2 SQIVND (reference sequence). The J segment lost 4 bases and the V segment lost 6 bases, leaving 6 bases of the junction unmatched. CDR3 length: 14 residues. Here the CDR3 reads CASRKGGRYNEQFF. CDR3 in DNA: TGTGCCAGTAGGAAAGGGGGCCGTTACAATGAGCAGTTCTTC.

The V gene is TRBV5-4, the J gene TRBJ2-2, with 9 nucleotides matching TRBD1. This CDR3 has 17 amino acids. V was pared by 3 bases and J by 5 bases, with 11 bases of the junction left unmatched. Germline CDR1 reads SGHNT; CDR2 reads YYREEE (reference sequence). The CDR3 sequence is CASSSGTGRYETGELFF. The CDR3 bases are TGTGCCAGCAGCTCGGGGACAGGGAGGTATGAAACCGGGGAGCTGTTTTTT.

The genes are TRBV6-5 and TRBJ1-2; TRBD1 aligns across 7 bases. The CDR3 sequence is 15 residues long. Germline assignment: CDR1 MNHEY and CDR2 SVGAGI. The J segment lost 2 bases and the V segment lost 4 bases, leaving 7 bases of the junction unmatched. As DNA, the CDR3 is TGTGCCAGCAGTTCACGTCCGGGACAGAACTATGGCTACACCTTC. The encoded protein is CASSSRPGQNYGYTF.

The rearrangement joins TRBV11-2 to TRBJ2-7, with D possibly matching TRBD2 (5 bases). The germline V and J ends were trimmed by 3 bases and 2 bases, with 14 bases remaining between them. Germline V CDR1 and CDR2: SGHAT, FQNNGV. The CDR3 is made up of 15 amino acids. CDR3 amino acids: CASSFEAGVTYEQYF. Here the CDR3 DNA reads TGTGCCAGCAGCTTTGAGGCCGGGGTAACCTACGAGCAGTACTTC.

In DNA form, the CDR3 reads TGCGCCAGCAGTGGGCAACAGGGGTGGGCTTTCTTT. It encodes CASSGQQGWAFF. The chain carries TRBV10-1 and TRBJ1-1; 7 positions agree with TRBD1. J was trimmed by 11 bases and V by 4 bases; bases with no gene match: 7. The CDR3 has 12 residues. Germline CDR1 reads WNHNN; CDR2 reads SYGVQD (reference sequence).

This chain uses TRBV4-1 with TRBJ1-1; TRBD1 aligns across 7 bases. The CDR3 covers 15 residues. Germline V gene data show CDR1 as MGHRA and CDR2 as YSYEKL. After removal of 4 bases from V and 6 bases from J, the junction contained 11 bases not matched to a gene. This CDR3 reads CASSLKSQGVAEAFF. The CDR3 region has the DNA TGCGCCAGCAGCCTAAAGTCCCAGGGGGTGGCTGAAGCTTTCTTT.

In this sample, this clone turned up a few times. V and J are TRBV5-6 and TRBJ2-3; 7 bases match TRBD2. From germline, CDR1 is SGHDT and CDR2 YYEEEE. This CDR3 is 13 amino acids long. The junction had 5 bases not matched to a gene; V was cut back by 7 bases and J by 3 bases. The CDR3 reads CASGLGRTDTQYF. CDR3 sequence (DNA): TGTGCCAGCGGACTAGGGAGGACAGATACGCAGTATTTT. The full variable domain, rest sourced from reference TRBV5-6 and TRBJ2-3, is DAGVTQSPTHLIKTRGQQVTLRCSPKSGHDTVSWYQQALGQGPQFIFQYYEEEERQRGNFPDRFSGHQFPNYSSELNVNALLLGDSALYLCASGLGRTDTQYFGPGTRLTVL.

This clone was recorded a few times. The chain carries TRBV30 and TRBJ1-6, with 7 positions matching TRBD1. The V segment lost 1 base and the J segment 6 bases; nucleotides outside the gene matches: 6. Germline V CDR1 and CDR2: GTSNPN, SVGIG (reference sequence). This CDR3 has 15 amino acids. CDR3 sequence: CAWSGDSRINSPLHF. The CDR3 nucleotides are TGTGCCTGGAGTGGGGACAGCAGAATTAATTCACCCCTCCACTTT.

J is TRBJ1-2 and V is TRBV10-3, with 9 bases identical to TRBD1. The CDR3 runs 14 residues. Germline V gene sequence: CDR1 ENHRY, CDR2 SYGVKD. The V gene end was trimmed by 6 bases and the J gene end by 4 bases; junction bases not matched to a gene: 6. The CDR3 here is CAISADRGGYGYTF. CDR3 nucleotide sequence: TGTGCCATCAGCGCGGACAGGGGCGGCTATGGCTACACCTTC.

The chain links TRBV29-1 to TRBJ2-1, with a tentative D call TRBD2 (6 bases). The CDR3 loop spans 13 amino acids. The germline CDR1 and CDR2 sequences are SQVTM and ANQGSEA. Trimming took off 5 bases at V and 6 bases at J, with 14 bases between the two ends. In nucleotides, the CDR3 is TGCAGCGTTACTAGCTTCGGCGCCAATGAGCAGTTCTTC. It encodes CSVTSFGANEQFF.

The rearrangement links TRBV4-1 to TRBJ2-1, with 13 bases identical to TRBD2. The germline V gene encodes CDR1 MGHRA and CDR2 YSYEKL. The CDR3 contains 18 residues. The junction had 5 bases not matched to a gene; V was cut back by 3 bases and J by 0 bases. The CDR3 reads CASSQGLAGSRSYNEQFF. As DNA, the CDR3 is TGCGCCAGCAGCCAGGGACTAGCGGGGTCTCGCTCCTACAATGAGCAGTTCTTC.

The count of this clone is one. This chain joins TRBV3-1 (or the pseudogene TRBV3-2) and TRBJ2-3; 9 bases match TRBD1. The CDR3 consists of 15 residues. V was clipped by 6 bases and J by 2 bases; unmatched bases: 6. The germline V gene encodes CDR1 LGHDT and CDR2 YNNKEL (reference sequence). CDR3 nucleotide sequence: TGTGCCAGCAGGGAGGGACAGGGAAACACAGATACGCAGTATTTT. Translating it yields CASREGQGNTDTQYF.

J is TRBJ1-1 and V is TRBV7-2; perhaps TRBD1 as D (6 bases). Between the trimmed V and J ends, which lost 1 base and 6 bases, there was a span of 12 bases. Germline values: CDR1 SGHTA, CDR2 FQGNSA. CDR3 length: 14 residues. The CDR3 DNA follows: TGTGCCAGCAGCTTAGTCCAGGGGCCAGCTGAAGCTTTCTTT. Translating gives CASSLVQGPAEAFF.

The chain carries TRBV5-5 and TRBJ2-2; TRBD2 matches at 8 bases. The CDR3 runs to 15 residues. Trimming at V came to 5 bases and at J to 3 bases, leaving 6 bases not matched to a gene. Germline V CDR1 and CDR2: SGHKS, YYEKEE (reference sequence). The CDR3 here is CASSLAGRDTGELFF. Here the CDR3 DNA reads TGTGCCAGCAGTTTAGCGGGGCGGGACACCGGGGAGCTGTTTTTT.

The V call is TRBV5-1, the J call TRBJ2-3; TRBD1 agrees at 7 bases. V gave up 0 bases and J gave up 2 bases; unmatched junction bases: 3. The germline V gene has CDR1 SGHRS and CDR2 YFSETQ. This CDR3 is 15 amino acids long. CDR3 region: CASSLGGQTTDTQYF. Here the CDR3 DNA reads TGCGCCAGCAGCTTGGGGGGACAGACCACAGATACGCAGTATTTT. The full variable domain, with the rest looked up from reference TRBV5-1 and TRBJ2-3, is KAGVTQTPRYLIKTRGQQVTLSCSPISGHRSVSWYQQTPGQGLQFLFEYFSETQRNKGNFPGRFSGRQFSNSRSEMNVSTLELGDSALYLCASSLGGQTTDTQYFGPGTRLTVL.

This clone was seen only once. The J gene is TRBJ1-1, the V gene TRBV2; no clear D gene. V lost 10 bases to trimming and J lost 4 bases, with 16 bases between them. This CDR3 comprises 13 residues. Germline-derived CDR1 and CDR2 are SNHLY and FYNNEI. The CDR3 DNA reads TGTGCCACCCAAAGCCCAACAGTCACTGAAGCTTTCTTT. Its translation is CATQSPTVTEAFF.